This T cell receptor beta chain was observed in a study of tumor and adjacent non-tumor tissue in lung cancer (dated by TCRdb to about 2018). About the investigation overall: By cancer type, the cohort comprised approximately 12 adenocarcinoma patients, a couple of squamous cell carcinoma patients and 1 small cell lung cancer patient. Among the approximately 15 patients, ages ranged from roughly 31 to 76 years, about 10 were men and 5 were women, and disease was TNM stage I to III. In total, sequencing yielded 95 million to 150 million productive TCRbeta reads, which works out to an average of about 4.17 million reads per sample. The study compared bulk TCRbeta repertoires between lung tumor tissue and matched distant non-tumor lung tissue from around 16 lung cancer patients. For each patient, one tumor sample and one normal lung sample were taken, giving approximately 30 paired specimens that underwent TCRbeta CDR3 sequencing.

A remark on this clonotype: Its binding antigen is unknown. No much larger clonotype is one base removed from it; base qualities were not supplied.

Bulk unsorted tissue served as the source for RNA extraction, and RNA quality was assessed using a NanoDrop ND-1000 and an Agilent 2100. All donors had newly diagnosed lung cancer, had not received prior chemotherapy, and were admitted for thoracic surgery in China between August and November 2014. The study excluded patients who had received radiotherapy or chemotherapy before or who had another cancer at the same time. Surgical tissue pieces of about 1-2 cm3 were preserved in RNAlater solution and stored at -80 °C until use. The paper as a whole reports these results and caveats: The sequencing platform is not named in the methods, and unique molecular identifiers are not mentioned. Only roughly 14 patients were in the cohort, and the authors stated that larger samples and more detailed clinical data are needed. TCR diversity was significantly higher in younger patients, and higher tumor TCR diversity was associated with shorter overall and disease-free survival. In normal lung, the top 100 clones accounted for a significantly larger cumulative share of the repertoire than in tumor tissue. Significantly higher TCR diversity (inverse Simpson) was observed in tumor tissue than in normal lung tissue (around 450 vs 150, P = 0.0075, Mann-Whitney U test). Because peripheral blood was not sequenced, blood TCRbeta repertoires in the lung cancer patients of the study were not examined.

Library method: multiplex PCR. TCRdb names Illumina HiSeq 2500 as the instrument used. TCRbeta libraries were constructed through three rounds of nested PCR with primers (Table S4) according to protocols adapted from ARM-PCR. Before sequencing, PCR products in the 200-500 bp range were cut out of the gel and cleaned up using the QIAquick gel extraction kit. The study's processing was this. Reads were cleaned with Trimmomatic, merged with FLASH into complete CDR3 sequences, and assigned to V(D)J germline segments with MiTCR. Clonal diversity was computed as the inverse Simpson's index with VDJtools. Productive reads were defined as in-frame sequences without a premature stop codon. TCRdb ran its own pipeline on the public reads, namely fastp trimming at Q25 and MiXCR clone calling, and kept in-frame beta chains. Rows are unified per CDR3 protein, each entry keeping the most common DNA and genes. These V and J calls rely on TCRdb rather than the paper's analysis. The table for this sample lists roughly 120,000 distinct CDR3 sequences; about 75% of them were counted only once. The top ten hold about 40% of the sample.

The sequenced sample was lung tumor tissue. This receptor was obtained from a woman aged 60-75 years with non-small cell lung cancer.

The CDR3 corresponds to CANSSYGTGPYGYTF. The DNA sequence is TGTGCCAACAGCAGTTACGGGACAGGGCCCTATGGCTACACCTTC. Recombination linked TRBV12-3 or TRBV12-4 to TRBJ1-2; the junction holds 9 bases that match TRBD1. The CDR3, cysteine through phenylalanine, is 15 amino acids long. The only DNA kept is the CDR3, 45 bases in frame from the first base. V is cut back by 10 bases and J by 4 bases, with 13 bases in the junction unmatched.